The entry below describes one T cell receptor (beta chain). Its specificity is not known. This sample is part of a study of vaccination effects on CD4 cells after COVID-19. Following culture for under 12 days, CD4+ T cells were isolated. TCRdb's table, derived via immunoSEQ multiplex PCR, lists solely in-frame clones and lacks some. The profile covers tens of thousands of clones, with about three quarters appearing a single time and roughly 3.2% taken by the ten largest. CDR1 is SGHKS, CDR2 YYEKEE, per germline (reference sequence). Germline trimming cut 4 bases from V and 8 bases from J; bases unmatched to any gene: 17. CDR3 length: 18 amino acids.

This sample comprised CD4+ T cells from PBMCs cultured without peptide, obtained before COVID-19 vaccination. This TCR derives from a human donor who received a COVID-19 vaccine. The chain is built from TRBV5-5 and TRBJ1-6, with 8 bases identical to TRBD1. The CDR3 DNA reads TGTGCCAGCAGCCCGATTACACAGGGGGGGGTTACTTATTCACCCCTCCACTTT. Translated, it gives CASSPITQGGVTYSPLHF.